This is a list of T cell receptor beta chains from one sample in a study of blood T cell repertoires in COVID-19. TCRdb's table, derived via immunoSEQ multiplex PCR, lists solely in-frame clones and lacks some. This table holds roughly 100,000 clones, around 80% found once. Sequencing input: peripheral blood. These receptors all stem from a man between 70 and 80 years old with acute or convalescent COVID-19. Each CDR3 is given with its conserved first and last residue. A D gene is named only where the DNA matches it firmly. The size of a clone is reported for some rows only, either as once, few or many, or as a class for expanded clones.

>TRBV4-1|.|TRBD1|16|TRBJ1-2
CASSQDPGQLFYGYTF
TGCGCCAGCAGCCAAGATCCGGGACAGCTATTCTATGGCTACACCTTC
>TRBV6-2/TRBV6-3|.|TRBD2|14|TRBJ2-1
CASSYGTTKNEQFF
TGTGCCAGCAGTTACGGGACTACTAAAAATGAGCAGTTCTTC
>TRBV24-1|.|.|11|TRBJ1-1
CATMYGYEAFF
TGTGCCACCATGTACGGGTATGAAGCTTTCTTT
>TRBV4-2|.|.|16|TRBJ1-4
CASSQDSAQGQEKLFF
TGTGCCAGCAGCCAAGATAGTGCGCAGGGTCAAGAAAAACTGTTTTTT
>TRBV7-9|.|.|14|TRBJ1-6
CASSLDLSSSPLHF
TGTGCCAGCAGCTTGGACTTGTCTTCCTCACCCCTCCACTTT
>TRBV5-5|.|.|13|TRBJ1-6
CASSLDGSSPLHF
TGTGCCAGCAGCTTGGACGGTTCTTCACCCCTCCACTTT
>TRBV18|.|.|15|TRBJ2-5
CASSLKGGRGETQYF
TGTGCCAGCTCCCTAAAGGGCGGCAGGGGAGAGACCCAGTACTTC
>TRBV21-1|.|.|15|TRBJ2-1
CASTIAGGLYNEQFF
TGTGCCAGCACCATAGCGGGGGGGCTCTACAATGAGCAGTTCTTC
>TRBV28|.|.|16|TRBJ2-7
CASILGRGSLPYEQYF
TGTGCCAGCATCTTAGGTCGCGGGTCTCTCCCCTACGAGCAGTACTTC
>TRBV11-3|.|TRBD1|15|TRBJ2-3
CASSSRDRGTDTQYF
TGTGCCAGCAGCTCCCGGGACAGGGGCACAGATACGCAGTATTTT
>TRBV19|.|.|15|TRBJ1-3
CASSGSGALENTIYF
TGTGCCAGTAGTGGATCAGGCGCCCTCGAAAACACCATATATTTT
>TRBV3-1/TRBV3-2|.|TRBD2|17|TRBJ2-3
CASSQETSGAYTDTQYF
TGTGCCAGCAGCCAAGAAACTAGCGGAGCGTACACAGATACGCAGTATTTT
>TRBV3-1/TRBV3-2|few|.|13|TRBJ1-2
CASSQTQGRGYTF
TGTGCCAGCAGCCAAACACAGGGAAGGGGCTACACCTTC
>TRBV15|.|.|16|TRBJ1-4
CATSGSWTASNEKLFF
TGTGCCACCAGCGGATCTTGGACAGCTTCTAATGAAAAACTGTTTTTT
>TRBV5-1|.|.|13|TRBJ2-3
CASSFTADDTQYF
TGCGCCAGCAGCTTTACAGCAGATGATACGCAGTATTTT
>TRBV30|.|.|15|TRBJ1-5
CAWSVAAAGSQPQHF
TGTGCCTGGAGTGTTGCGGCAGCGGGAAGTCAGCCCCAGCATTTT
>TRBV3-1/TRBV3-2|.|TRBD1|14|TRBJ1-1
CASRGQGTNTEAFF
TGTGCCAGCAGGGGACAGGGAACGAACACTGAAGCTTTCTTT
>TRBV6-5|.|TRBD1|13|TRBJ1-2
CASTQGQNYGYTF
TGTGCCAGCACCCAGGGACAGAACTATGGCTACACCTTC
>TRBV7-6|once|TRBD1|19|TRBJ2-7
CASSLGGTGGFGNTYEQYF
TGTGCCAGCAGCTTAGGGGGGACAGGGGGCTTCGGTAACACCTACGAGCAGTACTTC
>TRBV11-2|.|TRBD2|17|TRBJ2-3
CASSLGRLAGGPDTQYF
TGTGCCAGCAGCTTAGGACGACTAGCGGGAGGCCCAGATACGCAGTATTTT
>TRBV21-1|few|.|12|TRBJ2-5
CASRTGGETQYF
TGTGCCAGCAGGACAGGGGGAGAGACCCAGTACTTC
>TRBV5-1|.|TRBD1|14|TRBJ1-6
CASSLRDSTQPLHF
TGCGCCAGCAGCCTAAGGGACAGCACTCAACCCCTCCACTTT
>TRBV21-1|few|.|15|TRBJ2-1
CASSNANGKRNEQFF
TGTGCCAGCAGCAATGCGAACGGGAAAAGGAATGAGCAGTTCTTC
>TRBV14|.|.|14|TRBJ1-1
CASSQAGMNTEAFF
TGTGCCAGCAGCCAAGCAGGGATGAACACTGAAGCTTTCTTT
>TRBV27|.|.|13|TRBJ2-7
CASKLPNSYEQYF
TGTGCCAGCAAACTACCTAACTCCTACGAGCAGTACTTC
>TRBV7-8|.|TRBD2|17|TRBJ2-1
CASSPEAGGQSYNEQFF
TGTGCCAGCAGCCCTGAGGCGGGAGGACAATCCTACAATGAGCAGTTCTTC
>TRBV14|.|TRBD1|16|TRBJ1-4
CASSSFGTALGEKLFF
TGTGCCAGCAGCTCGTTTGGGACAGCGCTGGGGGAAAAACTGTTTTTT
>TRBV2|.|TRBD1|13|TRBJ2-7
CATGTGETLEQYF
TGTGCCACCGGGACAGGGGAAACCCTCGAGCAGTACTTC
>TRBV15|.|TRBD2|15|TRBJ2-5
CATSLGTSRKETQYF
TGTGCCACCAGCCTCGGGACTAGTCGAAAAGAGACCCAGTACTTC
>TRBV19|.|.|13|TRBJ2-3
CASSIGGADTQYF
TGTGCCAGTAGTATAGGCGGCGCAGATACGCAGTATTTT
>TRBV19|.|TRBD2|13|TRBJ2-2
CACGREGTGELFF
TGTGCCTGCGGAAGGGAGGGCACCGGGGAGCTGTTTTTT
>TRBV4-1|.|.|17|TRBJ1-2
CASSHGQSATTNYGYTF
TGCGCCAGCAGCCACGGACAGTCAGCTACCACTAACTATGGCTACACCTTC
>TRBV9|.|TRBD1|15|TRBJ1-6
CASSVRTGSNSPLHF
TGTGCCAGCAGCGTTCGGACAGGGAGTAATTCACCCCTCCACTTT
>TRBV10-2|.|TRBD2|16|TRBJ2-1
CASSESSGRPYNEQFF
TGCGCCAGCAGTGAGTCGAGCGGGAGGCCCTACAATGAGCAGTTCTTC
>TRBV28|.|.|12|TRBJ2-7
CASSPRGYEQYF
TGTGCCAGCAGTCCTAGAGGCTACGAGCAGTACTTC
>TRBV11-3|.|TRBD2|15|TRBJ2-5
CASSLDPGGEETQYF
TGTGCCAGCAGCTTAGACCCGGGGGGGGAAGAGACCCAGTACTTC
>TRBV9|.|TRBD1|20|TRBJ2-6
CASSVAFGTGLISGANVLTF
TGTGCCAGCAGCGTAGCTTTTGGGACAGGCTTAATCTCTGGGGCCAACGTCCTGACTTTC
>TRBV6-6|.|.|15|TRBJ1-3
CASSYSQLAGNTIYF
TGTGCCAGCAGTTACTCACAGCTGGCCGGAAACACCATATATTTT
>TRBV9|.|.|13|TRBJ1-1
CASSPTVNTEAFF
TGTGCCAGCAGCCCAACGGTGAACACTGAAGCTTTCTTT
>TRBV7-6|few|TRBD2|16|TRBJ2-1
CASSPAGTSSYNEQFF
TGTGCCAGCAGCCCGGCCGGGACTAGCAGTTACAATGAGCAGTTCTTC
>TRBV2|.|TRBD1|18|TRBJ1-2
CASSKQGPQISVNYGYTF
TGTGCCAGCAGTAAACAGGGGCCGCAGATTTCCGTAAACTATGGCTACACCTTC
>TRBV15|once|.|16|TRBJ1-5
CATSSQRGGGNQPQHF
TGTGCCACCAGCAGCCAGAGAGGAGGTGGCAATCAGCCCCAGCATTTT
>TRBV28|.|TRBD1|13|TRBJ2-2
CASSFTGAGELFF
TGTGCCAGCAGTTTTACAGGGGCCGGGGAGCTGTTTTTT
>TRBV4-1|.|TRBD1|15|TRBJ1-6
CASSQADRDNSPLHF
TGCGCCAGCAGCCAAGCGGACAGGGATAATTCACCCCTCCACTTT
>TRBV5-1|.|TRBD2|16|TRBJ2-7
CASSLGPRGLAPEQYF
TGCGCCAGCAGCTTGGGCCCAAGGGGACTAGCGCCCGAGCAGTACTTC
>TRBV4-2|.|.|17|TRBJ2-1
CASSQEEQGLPYNEQFF
TGTGCCAGCAGCCAAGAAGAACAGGGCCTTCCCTACAATGAGCAGTTCTTC
>TRBV27|.|.|15|TRBJ2-2
CASSLTRIHTGELFF
TGTGCCAGCAGTTTAACCAGGATCCACACCGGGGAGCTGTTTTTT
>TRBV18|.|.|14|TRBJ1-1
CASSPLEGGTEAFF
TGTGCCAGCTCACCCCTAGAAGGGGGCACTGAAGCTTTCTTT
>TRBV19|.|TRBD1|14|TRBJ1-1
CASSITGGNTEAFF
TGTGCCAGTAGTATTACAGGGGGGAACACTGAAGCTTTCTTT
>TRBV6-1|.|TRBD2|19|TRBJ2-2
CASSDLGLAGGANTGELFF
TGTGCCAGCAGTGACTTGGGACTAGCGGGGGGAGCGAACACCGGGGAGCTGTTTTTT
>TRBV5-5|few|TRBD1|15|TRBJ1-1
CASSLGDRGPGEAFF
TGTGCCAGCAGCTTGGGAGACAGGGGGCCGGGTGAAGCTTTCTTT
>TRBV5-1|.|.|14|TRBJ1-3
CASREASSGNTIYF
TGCGCCAGCAGAGAGGCCAGCTCTGGAAACACCATATATTTT
>TRBV29-1|.|TRBD1|14|TRBJ1-2
CSVDGTGGNYGYTF
TGCAGCGTGGATGGGACAGGGGGCAACTATGGCTACACCTTC